This T cell receptor (beta chain) was documented in a study of cytotoxic CD8 clonotypes in ibrutinib-treated CLL (dated by TCRdb to 2020 to 2023). Concerning the study at large: In this cohort, over 14 patients were treatment-naive and ten to eleven were relapsed/refractory, while approximately 18 had unmutated IGHV. Of the roughly 81 people in the trial, 26 had longitudinal samples available. Responses were partial in 25 or so patients and complete in 2; after median about 5.5 years follow-up, around 15 stayed in remission and about twelve progressed. Samples at response were collected after a median of about 13 months of treatment, with a range of about 6 to 36 months. Samples averaged approximately 240,000 productive templates and roughly 86,000 productive rearrangements. Patients were still on ibrutinib when every remission and progressive disease sample was collected. Cryopreserved peripheral blood mononuclear cells were collected before treatment, at response, and at either disease progression or sustained remission.

The goal of deep resolution MiSeq sequencing was a depth between 1 in 1 million and 1 in 200,000 T cells, and coverage averaged 10x per clonotype. TCR beta libraries were generated with the immunoSEQ hsTCRB Kit. In the paper's pipeline: Data were analyzed with ImmunoSEQ Data Assistant and ImmunoSEQ Analyzer, with V, D and J genes assigned per IMGT definitions. Clonality, which ranges from 0 to 1, was calculated as one minus the normalized Shannon entropy of productive rearrangement frequencies. Only overrepresented clonotypes making up at least 0.05% of the repertoire of each patient were included in the public clonotype analysis. Repertoires from about a dozen age-matched healthy donors in immuneACCESS were used as clonality controls. TCRdb holds this immuneACCESS table with in-frame rearrangements only. Some clones are missing; in checked studies, unresolved V genes explain under half, and the rest has no known cause. Clone size and the V and J calls come from that table; the DNA yielded D and trimming. In this sample the table shows about 300,000 clones, 65% to 85% of which occur a single time. The top ten clonotypes cover about 6% of the sample.

CDR3 length: 14 amino acids, cysteine to phenylalanine. Only the CDR3 DNA is retained, 42 bases long and in frame from the first base. V is cut by 2 bases and J by 4 bases, and the space between the germline ends is 11 bases. Reading the germline V gene (reference sequence) gives CDR1 SEHNR and CDR2 FQNEAQ. Findings and caveats that apply to the study as a whole: At baseline, clonality was higher than in age-matched healthy donors and showed a strong correlation with circulating CD8+ T-cell counts. Lymph node repertoires were not examined, and the timing of sampling was not matched between patients in sustained remission and those whose disease progressed. An increase in clonality was observed at ibrutinib response, with clonality remaining stable during sustained remission and falling back toward baseline at progression. Public clonotypes were rare and either shrank or stayed stable during treatment, and the rise in clonality at ibrutinib response reflected expansion of private clonotypes.

On this clone: Its antigen is still unknown. Per-base qualities were not stored, and no clone one base away is much larger.

The intended sense of this specimen's time point label: progressive disease on ibrutinib. Roughly 2 micrograms of genomic DNA were extracted from cryopreserved PBMCs for TCR beta library preparation. Longitudinal blood samples from CLL patients on ibrutinib monotherapy underwent high-throughput TCR beta sequencing. The patients took part in an open-label, single-center phase 2 trial of ibrutinib monotherapy. The sequencing here drew on PBMCs, taken at disease progression, from a patient treated with ibrutinib. This clonotype was sampled from a human donor with chronic lymphocytic leukemia. The V and J segments used are TRBV7-9 and TRBJ1-2, with the D gene uncertain. DNA sequence: TGTGCCAGCAGCTTAACTGGAATTACCTATGGCTACACCTTC. Its coded protein is CASSLTGITYGYTF. With the portions outside the CDR3 filled from the reference TRBV7-9 and TRBJ1-2 genes, the complete variable region becomes DTGVSQNPRHKITKRGQNVTFRCDPISEHNRLYWYRQTLGQGPEFLTYFQNEAQLEKSRLLSDRFSAERPKGSFSTLEIQRTEQGDSAMYLCASSLTGITYGYTFGSGTRLTVV.